This paragraph covers one T cell receptor (beta chain) sequence. Source study methods: Amplification with reference gene primers provided the estimates of nucleated cell counts. The assay was immunoSEQ multiplex PCR, and TCRdb's table has in-frame clones only and misses some. The D gene and trimming were derived from the DNA, and the V and J assignments and clone size from that table. The sample contains 250,000 to 300,000 clones, about 76% of which appear only once. These data come from a study of blood T cell repertoires in COVID-19. Study-wide context: Samples representing acute and convalescent COVID-19 were sourced from the United States, Italy and Spain.

The ends lost 0 bases at V and 7 bases at J; junction bases unmatched: 16. Germline CDR1 LNHNV, CDR2 YYDKDF (reference sequence). CDR3 length: 18 residues. The chain links TRBV15 to TRBJ1-2; 8 nucleotides match TRBD1. The sequence was collected from a woman aged 55-69 years with active or convalescent COVID-19. Sequencing input: peripheral blood. CDR3 sequence reads: CATSRELAGGAGGSGYTF. CDR3 DNA: TGTGCCACCAGCAGAGAGTTGGCAGGGGGCGCAGGGGGAAGTGGCTACACCTTC.